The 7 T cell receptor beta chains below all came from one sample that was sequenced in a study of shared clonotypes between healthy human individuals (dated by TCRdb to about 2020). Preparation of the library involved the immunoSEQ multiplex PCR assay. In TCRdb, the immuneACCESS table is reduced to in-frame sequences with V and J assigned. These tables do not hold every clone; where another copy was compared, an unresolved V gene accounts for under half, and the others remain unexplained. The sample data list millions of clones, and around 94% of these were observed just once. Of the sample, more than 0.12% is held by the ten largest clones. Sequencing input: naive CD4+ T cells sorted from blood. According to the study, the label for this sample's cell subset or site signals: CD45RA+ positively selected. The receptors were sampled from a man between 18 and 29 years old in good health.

The CDR3 here is CASSVQGVTGELFF. For the CDR3, the DNA is TGTGCCAGCAGCGTTCAGGGAGTTACCGGGGAGCTGTTTTTT. This chain joins TRBV7-3 and TRBJ2-2, with D perhaps assigned TRBD1 or TRBD2 (5 bases each). This CDR3 spans 14 amino acids. Trimming left V 5 bases short and J 5 bases short, with 12 bases between. Germline V gene lookup returns CDR1 SGHTA and CDR2 FQGTGA. Full variable domain (outside the CDR3, taken from reference TRBV7-3 and TRBJ2-2): GAGVSQTPSNKVTEKGKYVELRCDPISGHTALYWYRQSLGQGPEFLIYFQGTGAADDSGLPNDRFFAVRPEGSVSTLKIQRTERGDSAVYLCASSVQGVTGELFFGEGSRLTVL.

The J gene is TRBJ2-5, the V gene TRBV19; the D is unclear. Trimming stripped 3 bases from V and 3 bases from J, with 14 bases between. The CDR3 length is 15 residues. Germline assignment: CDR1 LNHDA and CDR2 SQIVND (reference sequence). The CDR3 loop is CASSMRRFSKETQYF. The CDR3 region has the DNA TGTGCCAGTAGTATGAGAAGATTTTCTAAAGAGACCCAGTACTTC.

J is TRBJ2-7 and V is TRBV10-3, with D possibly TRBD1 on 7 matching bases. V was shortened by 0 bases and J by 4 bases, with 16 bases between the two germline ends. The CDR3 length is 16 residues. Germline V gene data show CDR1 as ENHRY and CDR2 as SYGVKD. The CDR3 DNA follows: TGTGCCATCAGTGAGTCAGGAGGGGGCGCGAGGTACGAGCAGTACTTC. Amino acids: CAISESGGGARYEQYF.

In DNA form, the CDR3 reads TGTGCCAGCACCCGGCAGGGAGCCTACGAGCAGTACTTC. Translating it yields CASTRQGAYEQYF. The chain recombines TRBV2 with TRBJ2-5; possibly TRBD1 or TRBD2 for D (5 bases each). The J call could be wrong; TRBJ2-7 is a better fit for the DNA end. This CDR3 contains 13 residues. Per the germline V gene, CDR1 is SNHLY and CDR2 is FYNNEI.

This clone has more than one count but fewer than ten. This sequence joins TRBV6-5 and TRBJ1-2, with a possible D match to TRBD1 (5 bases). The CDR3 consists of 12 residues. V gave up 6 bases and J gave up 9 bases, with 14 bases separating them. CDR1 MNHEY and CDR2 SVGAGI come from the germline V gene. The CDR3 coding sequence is TGTGCCAGCAGCAATACCCGGGGGAGCTACACCTTC. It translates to CASSNTRGSYTF.

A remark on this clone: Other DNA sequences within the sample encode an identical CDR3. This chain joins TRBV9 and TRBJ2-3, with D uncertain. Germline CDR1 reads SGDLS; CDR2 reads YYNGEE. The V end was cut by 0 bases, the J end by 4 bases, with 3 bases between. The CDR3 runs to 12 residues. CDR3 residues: CASSVAADTQYF. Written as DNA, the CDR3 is TGTGCCAGCAGCGTAGCGGCAGATACGCAGTATTTT.

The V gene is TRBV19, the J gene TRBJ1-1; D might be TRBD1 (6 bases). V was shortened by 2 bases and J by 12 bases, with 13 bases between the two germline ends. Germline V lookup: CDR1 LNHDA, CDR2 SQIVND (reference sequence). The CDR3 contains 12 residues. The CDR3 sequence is CASSIHTGLPFF. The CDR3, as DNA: TGTGCCAGTAGTATACATACAGGGCTGCCTTTCTTT.